The subject of this entry is one T cell receptor (beta chain). This sample is drawn from a study of control samples from healthy donors and cancer patients. CDR3 length: 16 amino acids. The germline V gene has CDR1 KGHSH and CDR2 LQKENI. The V gene end was trimmed by 3 bases and the J gene end by 0 bases; junction bases not matched to a gene: 5. The data were produced by immunoSEQ multiplex PCR, yet TCRdb's version contains in-frame clones alone and is incomplete. The sample lists tens of thousands of clones, 94% occurring once. The material sequenced was blood. The sequence came from a man aged 25-40 years in good health. This chain uses TRBV18 with TRBJ1-5; TRBD1 matches at 7 bases. Here the CDR3 DNA reads TGTGCCAGCTCACCCCCGGGACAGAATAGCAATCAGCCCCAGCATTTT. As protein: CASSPPGQNSNQPQHF.